This passage covers 27 T cell receptor beta chains from one sample sequenced in a study of cytomegalovirus exposure and HLA in healthy donors. Use of 60 Vbeta and 13 Jbeta primers characterized the PCR. Assay: immunoSEQ multiplex PCR; the TCRdb copy retains only in-frame clones and omits some. The table includes around 150,000 clones, roughly 63% detected once. The sample was PBMCs. All receptors derive from a woman in her fifties or sixties in good health and CMV-seropositive.

The chain employs TRBV6-6 and TRBJ1-2; perhaps TRBD1 as D (5 bases). Germline CDR1 and CDR2: MNHNY and SVGAGI (reference sequence). This CDR3 comprises 12 residues. V lost 5 bases and J lost 4, with 8 bases in between. The CDR3: CASSRDFYGYTF. As DNA, the CDR3 is TGTGCCAGCAGTCGGGACTTCTATGGCTACACCTTC.

The genes are TRBV6-6 and TRBJ2-7; 10 bases agree with TRBD2. Germline trimming cut 0 bases from V and 1 base from J; bases unmatched to any gene: 3. The CDR3 contains 16 residues. CDR1 is MNHNY, CDR2 SVGAGI, per germline (reference sequence). Written as DNA, the CDR3 is TGTGCCAGCAGTTACTCGGGACTAGCGTCTTCCTACGAGCAGTACTTC. This gives the protein CASSYSGLASSYEQYF.

The V call is TRBV27, the J call TRBJ2-6; 10 positions agree with TRBD1. The trim removed 4 bases at V and 2 bases at J, leaving 8 bases unmatched. Germline CDR1 MNHEY, CDR2 SMNVEV (reference sequence). The CDR3 consists of 18 residues. The CDR3 loop reads CASSSGQGFSTGANVLTF. In DNA, the CDR3 is TGTGCCAGCAGTTCGGGACAGGGGTTTAGCACTGGGGCCAACGTCCTGACTTTC.

This chain uses TRBV28 with TRBJ1-2; no clear D. CDR1 is MDHEN and CDR2 is SYDVKM in the germline V gene. V was shortened by 6 bases and J by 4 bases, with 6 bases between the two germline ends. The CDR3 has 11 residues. The CDR3 DNA sequence: TGTGCCAGCAGGCCAGGCTATGGCTACACCTTC. Amino acids: CASRPGYGYTF.

A few counts support this clone. The same CDR3 is also encoded by other DNA sequences in this sample. The V gene is TRBV5-1, the J gene TRBJ2-7, with D hard to call. Germline V CDR1 and CDR2: SGHRS, YFSETQ. Trimming took off 0 bases at V and 4 bases at J, with 8 bases between the two ends. The CDR3 covers 13 residues. CDR3 protein: CASSLGLVYEQYF. CDR3 sequence (DNA): TGCGCCAGCAGCTTGGGCCTAGTTTACGAGCAGTACTTC.

This clone is a singleton in its sample. V is TRBV27 and J is TRBJ2-1; 7 bases map to TRBD1. This CDR3 has 16 residues. V was clipped by 6 bases and J by 0 bases; unmatched bases: 8. The germline gives CDR1 MNHEY, CDR2 SMNVEV (reference sequence). The CDR3 sequence: CASSSRTGGSYNEQFF. In DNA, the CDR3 is TGTGCCAGCAGCTCCCGGACAGGAGGCTCCTACAATGAGCAGTTCTTC.

The chain employs TRBV7-3 and TRBJ2-3, with 7 bases lining up with TRBD1. Germline-derived CDR1 and CDR2 are SGHTA and FQGTGA. V trimming: 5 bases; J trimming: 0 bases; junction bases outside the gene matches: 5. The CDR3 contains 15 residues. The CDR3 DNA sequence: TGTGCCAGCAGCGAGGGACAGCTAAGCACAGATACGCAGTATTTT. Its protein product is CASSEGQLSTDTQYF.

The J gene is TRBJ1-4, the V gene TRBV5-8, with TRBD1 as a possible D gene (6 bases). The CDR3 loop spans 15 amino acids. Germline-derived CDR1 and CDR2 are SGHTS and YDEGEE. V dropped 4 bases and J dropped 5 bases, with 15 bases sitting between them. The CDR3 is CASSPGRGGNEKLFF. DNA of the CDR3: TGTGCCAGCAGCCCTGGACGAGGGGGAAATGAAAAACTGTTTTTT.

The chain is built from TRBV13 and TRBJ2-2; 10 bases map to TRBD2. The germline V gene encodes CDR1 PRHDT and CDR2 FYEKMQ (reference sequence). The ends lost 1 base at V and 4 bases at J; junction bases unmatched: 3. The CDR3 runs 16 residues. CDR3 bases: TGTGCCAGCAGCTTAGCACTAGCGGGACCCACCGGGGAGCTGTTTTTT. Encoded protein: CASSLALAGPTGELFF. Full variable domain (rest looked up from reference TRBV13 and TRBJ2-2): AAGVIQSPRHLIKEKRETATLKCYPIPRHDTVYWYQQGPGQDPQFLISFYEKMQSDKGSIPDRFSAQQFSDYHSELNMSSLELGDSALYFCASSLALAGPTGELFFGEGSRLTVL.

In its sample, this clone was seen a few times. The chain recombines TRBV7-9 with TRBJ1-2; 7 bases agree with TRBD1. This CDR3 spans 13 amino acids. V trimming: 5 bases; J trimming: 3 bases; junction bases outside the gene matches: 3. Germline CDR1 reads SEHNR; CDR2 reads FQNEAQ (reference sequence). This chain's CDR3 is CASSPGTDYGYTF. CDR3 nucleotides: TGTGCCAGCAGCCCCGGGACAGACTATGGCTACACCTTC.

This clone was observed a single time. The chain combines TRBV5-6 with TRBJ2-5; D is possibly TRBD1 or TRBD2 (5 bases each). The J call may be mistaken, given a closer DNA end match to TRBJ2-7. Germline CDR1 and CDR2: SGHDT and YYEEEE. The CDR3 spans 14 residues. The CDR3 loop reads CASSLVPSGGEQYF. The CDR3 coding sequence is TGTGCCAGCAGCTTGGTCCCTAGTGGGGGCGAGCAGTACTTC.

The chain uses TRBV30 and TRBJ2-1, with D perhaps matching TRBD2 (6 bases). Germline V gene lookup returns CDR1 GTSNPN and CDR2 SVGIG (reference sequence). The CDR3 covers 11 residues. V lost 4 bases and J lost 8, with 9 bases in between. The CDR3 DNA reads as TGTGCCTGGAAGCGGGCGGATGAGCAGTTCTTC. As protein: CAWKRADEQFF.

V is TRBV6-6 and J is TRBJ1-2, with 8 bases fitting TRBD1. This CDR3 has 14 amino acids. Germline V gene lookup returns CDR1 MNHNY and CDR2 SVGAGI (reference sequence). Trimming removed 4 bases from V and 6 bases from J; junction bases left unmatched: 7. The CDR3 region has the DNA TGTGCCAGCAGTTCGCGGACAGGGCTGAATGGCTACACCTTC. As protein: CASSSRTGLNGYTF.

The gene calls are TRBV10-3 and TRBJ2-3; 15 nucleotides match TRBD2. The V and J ends lost 9 bases and 3 bases, in that order; junction bases with no gene match: 4. This CDR3 has 15 residues. Germline V CDR1 and CDR2: ENHRY, SYGVKD. CDR3 sequence: CAIGLAGGETDTQYF. CDR3 bases: TGTGCCATAGGACTAGCGGGAGGGGAGACAGATACGCAGTATTTT.

The chain uses TRBV11-3 and TRBJ2-3; possibly TRBD2 for D (5 bases). The CDR3 has 16 amino acids. The germline V gene has CDR1 SGHNT and CDR2 YENEEA. Trimming shortened V by 5 bases and J by 0 bases, and 15 bases separated the two germline ends. The CDR3 loop is CASSPGLRASTDTQYF. DNA for the CDR3: TGTGCCAGCAGCCCAGGACTCCGTGCTAGCACAGATACGCAGTATTTT. Variable domain in full (rest from reference TRBV11-3 and TRBJ2-3): EAGVVQSPRYKIIEKKQPVAFWCNPISGHNTLYWYLQNLGQGPELLIRYENEEAVDDSQLPKDRFSAERLKGVDSTLKIQPAELGDSAVYLCASSPGLRASTDTQYFGPGTRLTVL.

This clone was detected a few times. In DNA form, the CDR3 reads TGTGCCAGCAGTTTAAGAGGACACACAGATACGCAGTATTTT. It encodes CASSLRGHTDTQYF. This rearrangement joins TRBV28 to TRBJ2-3; D possibly corresponds to TRBD1 (5 bases). Looked up from germline, CDR1 is MDHEN and CDR2 is SYDVKM. The CDR3 consists of 14 residues. V gave up 2 bases and J gave up 2 bases, with 8 bases separating them. Full variable domain (remainder filled in from reference TRBV28 and TRBJ2-3): DVKVTQSSRYLVKRTGEKVFLECVQDMDHENMFWYRQDPGLGLRLIYFSYDVKMKEKGDIPEGYSVSREKKERFSLILESASTNQTSMYLCASSLRGHTDTQYFGPGTRLTVL.

This rearrangement joins TRBV4-1 to TRBJ1-6; D is possibly TRBD1 (5 bases). The germline V and J ends were trimmed by 3 bases and 7 bases, with 16 bases remaining between them. The CDR3 runs 16 residues. Germline lookup yields CDR1 MGHRA and CDR2 YSYEKL. The CDR3 region is CASSHPGREGNSPLHF. CDR3 DNA sequence: TGCGCCAGCAGCCACCCCGGGCGGGAGGGGAATTCACCCCTCCACTTT.

The rearrangement links TRBV5-1 to TRBJ1-2; maybe TRBD1 (6 bases). The CDR3 has 12 amino acids. In germline, CDR1 is SGHRS, CDR2 YFSETQ. Trimming left V 0 bases short and J 8 bases short, with 8 bases between. CDR3 amino acids: CASSLGTDGYTF. The CDR3 bases are TGCGCCAGCAGCTTGGGGACAGACGGCTACACCTTC.

CDR3 sequence: CASSSSSNADEQYF. The CDR3 DNA reads as TGTGCCAGCAGCTCCTCTAGTAACGCTGACGAGCAGTACTTC. V is TRBV11-3 and J is TRBJ2-7; no clear D gene. Trimming left V 4 bases short and J 5 bases short, with 15 bases between. This CDR3 spans 14 amino acids. The germline CDR1 and CDR2 sequences are SGHNT and YENEEA.

This chain connects TRBV10-3 to TRBJ2-7, with 9 bases identical to TRBD1. The CDR3 totals 15 residues. Looked up from germline, CDR1 is ENHRY and CDR2 is SYGVKD. V was clipped by 3 bases and J by 3 bases; unmatched bases: 6. The CDR3 coding sequence is TGTGCCATCAGTGATTTCCGGGACAGGGACTACGAGCAGTACTTC. It encodes CAISDFRDRDYEQYF.

Concerning this clone itself: A read error may account for a junction end that differs from germline. The chain employs TRBV11-2 and TRBJ1-4, with D maybe TRBD1 (5 bases). CDR1 SGHAT and CDR2 FQNNGV come from the germline V gene. The CDR3 extends over 14 amino acids. The CDR3 protein is CASSLDRTNEKLFF. In nucleotides, the CDR3 is TGTGCCAGCAGCCTAGACAGAACTAATGAAAAACTGTTTTTT.

This clone was found a few times. The chain couples TRBV11-2 to TRBJ1-5; 11 nucleotides line up with TRBD1. With V trimmed by 5 bases and J by 5 bases, 5 bases remained unmatched. This CDR3 is 15 amino acids long. Germline CDR1 reads SGHAT; CDR2 reads FQNNGV. The CDR3 sequence is CASSRTGGWDQPQHF. The DNA of the CDR3 is TGTGCCAGCAGCCGGACAGGGGGCTGGGATCAGCCCCAGCATTTT.

The chain carries TRBV7-3 and TRBJ2-2; possibly TRBD2 for D (7 bases). V dropped 6 bases and J dropped 5 bases, with 16 bases sitting between them. Germline V gene sequence: CDR1 SGHTA, CDR2 FQGTGA. The CDR3 runs 15 residues. The DNA for the CDR3 is TGTGCCAGCAGTCGGGGGGCAGAGTCTACCGGGGAGCTGTTTTTT. It codes for CASSRGAESTGELFF.

This chain uses TRBV2 with TRBJ2-7; possible D gene TRBD2, 6 bases. Trimming left V 7 bases short and J 4 bases short, with 11 bases between. Germline V gene lookup returns CDR1 SNHLY and CDR2 FYNNEI. The CDR3 consists of 12 residues. The CDR3, as DNA: TGTGCCAGCAAGCGGGCCGGATACGAGCAGTACTTC. Translated, it gives CASKRAGYEQYF.

V gene TRBV15 combines with J gene TRBJ1-2; 9 nucleotides align to TRBD1. Germline trimming cut 1 base from V and 2 bases from J; bases unmatched to any gene: 5. The V gene's germline CDR1 is LNHNV and CDR2 YYDKDF (reference sequence). The CDR3 totals 16 residues. The CDR3 bases are TGTGCCACCAGCAGAGGGGACAGGGCCTTCAACTATGGCTACACCTTC. Protein product: CATSRGDRAFNYGYTF.

V usage is TRBV9 and J usage is TRBJ2-2; 14 nucleotides line up with TRBD2. CDR1 SGDLS and CDR2 YYNGEE come from the germline V gene. Unmatched junction bases numbered 6, after V lost 4 bases and J lost 1 base. The CDR3 is made up of 18 amino acids. The CDR3 DNA follows: TGTGCCAGCAGCCACCCGGGACTAGCGGGGGTGAACACCGGGGAGCTGTTTTTT. Translated: CASSHPGLAGVNTGELFF.

This clone was counted between two and nine times. The V and J genes are TRBV7-2 and TRBJ1-1; perhaps TRBD1 as D (5 bases). V was pared by 5 bases and J by 3 bases, with 16 bases between. Germline V CDR1 and CDR2: SGHTA, FQGNSA. This CDR3 is 15 amino acids long. CDR3 sequence (DNA): TGTGCCAGCAGCGGGCGGCGGGGCCTGGACACTGAAGCTTTCTTT. Translated: CASSGRRGLDTEAFF. Combining the CDR3 with reference TRBV7-2 and TRBJ1-1 gives the whole variable domain GAGVSQSPSNKVTEKGKDVELRCDPISGHTALYWYRQSLGQGLEFLIYFQGNSAPDKSGLPSDRFSAERTGGSVSTLTIQRTQQEDSAVYLCASSGRRGLDTEAFFGQGTRLTVV.